This TCR beta chain came from a study of a mutant IDH1 vaccine in newly diagnosed glioma. Whole-study context: Patients were started on vaccination 4-6 weeks after radiotherapy alone, or with temozolomide cycles. Patients got radiotherapy, temozolomide, or both beforehand, and most got both.

TCRdb's copy holds only in-frame clones and misses some; the assay was immunoSEQ multiplex PCR. The sample comprises tens of thousands of clones, roughly nine tenths of which are singletons, and about 0.6% rests with the top ten. V was trimmed by 0 bases and J by 3 bases, leaving 10 bases between them. Germline-derived CDR1 and CDR2 are SGDLS and YYNGEE. The CDR3 is made up of 14 amino acids. The sample holds a few counts of this clone. Antigen specificity is unknown. Time point denoted: week 5, during vaccination. Alongside topical imiquimod, each dose of vaccine comprised 300 ug of mutant IDH1 20-mer peptide. The donors had new WHO grade 3 or 4 astrocytomas; these were IDH1-mutant and ATRX-lost.

This sequence originates from a woman aged 50 to 65 with glioma. The chain joins TRBV9 to TRBJ2-7, with D tentatively TRBD1 (5 bases). The source material was PBMCs, sampled from a glioma patient whose treatment included an IDH1 peptide vaccine. The CDR3 loop reads CASSVGPGIYEQYF. The CDR3 DNA follows: TGTGCCAGCAGCGTAGGTCCAGGGATCTACGAGCAGTACTTC.